The clone carrying this TCR beta chain has a count of ten or more. Its matching antigen is unknown. Looked up from germline, CDR1 is SGHRS and CDR2 is YFSETQ. The CDR3 spans 16 residues. Germline trimming cut 5 bases from V and 0 bases from J; bases unmatched to any gene: 7. These data originate in a study of Graves' ophthalmopathy and Graves' hyperthyroidism. For the study at large: Peripheral blood (taken before any treatment) was collected at initial diagnosis.

TCR beta CDR3 amplification used RNA transcripts. RT-PCR with HTBI primers came first, then second-round multiplex PCR. TCRdb re-called the multiplex PCR reads through MiXCR, storing one row per CDR3 protein. Of 500,000 to 800,000 distinct CDR3 sequences listed, 35% to 45% are singletons. Findings of the study overall: Blood shared most expanded thyroid clonotypes above 0.001 frequency.

Other autoimmune diseases, uncontrolled infections, pregnancy or lactation led to the exclusion of patients. The sequencing sample was made of peripheral blood. The clonotype comes from an adult man with Graves' ophthalmopathy. The chain combines TRBV5-1 with TRBJ1-4, with 7 bases aligning to TRBD1. The CDR3 nucleotides are TGCGCCAGCAGGACAGGGCGAACGGCAACTAATGAAAAACTGTTTTTT. Residues: CASRTGRTATNEKLFF.